The 15 T cell receptor beta chains in this list originate from one sample, sequenced in a study of shared clonotypes between healthy human individuals. Measured with immunoSEQ multiplex PCR; TCRdb has only the in-frame clones, and not every one. The sample has about 490,000 clones, approximately 78% seen once. Sequenced material: PBMCs. These receptors all stem from a woman aged 40 to 55 in good health. Some clones in this sample may be carry-over from other donors' samples.

This clone was observed a few times. The chain combines TRBV7-9 with TRBJ1-1; D gene ambiguous. Trimming cost V 1 base and J 7 bases, with 10 bases left between them. The V gene's germline CDR1 is SEHNR and CDR2 FQNEAQ (reference sequence). CDR3 length: 13 residues. CDR3 nucleotide sequence: TGTGCCAGCAGCTTAGTACCTTTCCGTGAAGCTTTCTTT. Its translation: CASSLVPFREAFF.

The rearrangement joins TRBV14 to TRBJ2-2, with unresolved D. The V gene's germline CDR1 is SGHDN and CDR2 FVKESK. Trimming stripped 0 bases from V and 7 bases from J, with 12 bases between. The CDR3 loop spans 15 amino acids. CDR3 nucleotide sequence: TGTGCCAGCAGCCAAGATCTCCAAGGGATCGGGGAGCTGTTTTTT. It codes for CASSQDLQGIGELFF. Combining the CDR3 with reference TRBV14 and TRBJ2-2 gives the whole variable domain EAGVTQFPSHSVIEKGQTVTLRCDPISGHDNLYWYRRVMGKEIKFLLHFVKESKQDESGMPNNRFLAERTGGTYSTLKVQPAELEDSGVYFCASSQDLQGIGELFFGEGSRLTVL.

V gene TRBV15 combines with J gene TRBJ2-1; D ambiguous. V lost 1 base and J lost 6, with 13 bases in between. The CDR3 loop spans 15 amino acids. The germline gives CDR1 LNHNV, CDR2 YYDKDF (reference sequence). CDR3 sequence: CATSRVGFKGNEQFF. CDR3 in DNA: TGTGCCACCAGCAGAGTCGGGTTCAAAGGCAATGAGCAGTTCTTC.

V and J are TRBV5-6 and TRBJ2-3; 8 nucleotides match TRBD2. The junction had 13 bases not matched to a gene; V was cut back by 4 bases and J by 3 bases. CDR1 is SGHDT and CDR2 is YYEEEE in the germline V gene. The CDR3 consists of 17 residues. The DNA of the CDR3 is TGTGCCAGCAGCCCCGCCGGGGGAGCGGGAGTGACAGATACGCAGTATTTT. This translates into CASSPAGGAGVTDTQYF. Using reference TRBV5-6 and TRBJ2-3 for the parts outside the CDR3, the full variable domain is DAGVTQSPTHLIKTRGQQVTLRCSPKSGHDTVSWYQQALGQGPQFIFQYYEEEERQRGNFPDRFSGHQFPNYSSELNVNALLLGDSALYLCASSPAGGAGVTDTQYFGPGTRLTVL.

Worth noting for this clone: A much larger clone differs by one base, so this may be a read error. Additional DNA sequences in this sample encode the identical CDR3. The CDR3: CSVYAGGYEQYF. Written as DNA, the CDR3 is TGCAGCGTCTACGCGGGTGGCTACGAGCAGTACTTC. The rearrangement links TRBV29-1 to TRBJ2-7; TRBD2 is a possible D gene (5 bases). CDR1 is SQVTM and CDR2 is ANQGSEA in the germline V gene. The CDR3 is 12 residues long. V dropped 6 bases and J dropped 3 bases, with 12 bases sitting between them.

This clone was picked up one time. The chain recombines TRBV6-1 with TRBJ1-1, with 7 bases matching TRBD1. This CDR3 has 13 residues. Trimming cost V 6 bases and J 4 bases; bases outside gene matches: 5. Germline V gene sequence: CDR1 MNHNS, CDR2 SASEGT. The CDR3 bases are TGTGCCAGCAGCGCGGCAGGGGGCACTGAAGCTTTCTTT. Translated, it gives CASSAAGGTEAFF.

The CDR3 reads CASSTGTDTQYF. In nucleotides, the CDR3 is TGTGCCAGCAGCACCGGGACAGATACGCAGTATTTT. The chain links TRBV11-3 to TRBJ2-3; D unresolved. From germline, CDR1 is SGHNT and CDR2 YENEEA. Deletions cut 5 bases from V and 3 bases from J, with 6 bases between. The CDR3 runs 12 residues.

At least ten counts were recorded for this clone. The same CDR3 is also encoded by other DNA sequences in this sample. V and J are TRBV2 and TRBJ1-2; 7 nucleotides agree with TRBD1. V trimming: 5 bases; J trimming: 4 bases; junction bases outside the gene matches: 4. This CDR3 has 13 amino acids. The germline CDR1 and CDR2 sequences are SNHLY and FYNNEI. Here the CDR3 reads CASSPWTGYGYTF. The CDR3 region has the DNA TGTGCCAGCAGTCCATGGACAGGCTATGGCTACACCTTC.

The chain couples TRBV9 to TRBJ2-2; TRBD2 matches 8 bases. V was clipped by 3 bases and J by 5 bases; unmatched bases: 6. Per the germline V gene, CDR1 is SGDLS and CDR2 is YYNGEE. The CDR3 consists of 15 residues. The CDR3 DNA follows: TGTGCCAGCAGCGCGGGGACTAGTCGAACCGGGGAGCTGTTTTTT. It yields the protein CASSAGTSRTGELFF.

This chain joins TRBV7-9 and TRBJ2-3; TRBD1 matches at 9 bases. The germline CDR1 and CDR2 sequences are SEHNR and FQNEAQ (reference sequence). V shed 5 bases, J shed 0 bases, and the junction held 6 bases outside the gene matches. The CDR3 loop spans 16 amino acids. In DNA form, the CDR3 reads TGTGCCAGCAGCCCCTGGGGACAGGGAAGCACAGATACGCAGTATTTT. Translating gives CASSPWGQGSTDTQYF.

J is TRBJ1-2 and V is TRBV6-5; no clear D gene. The V gene's germline CDR1 is MNHEY and CDR2 SVGAGI. The CDR3 is 12 amino acids. The V and J ends lost 7 bases and 7 bases respectively, with 13 bases between them. Written as DNA, the CDR3 is TGTGCCAGCACCCCAGGAGCGGGTGGCTACACCTTC. Amino acid sequence: CASTPGAGGYTF.

The chain couples TRBV30 to TRBJ2-1; tentatively, D is TRBD2 (7 bases). This CDR3 spans 14 amino acids. Looked up from germline, CDR1 is GTSNPN and CDR2 is SVGIG (reference sequence). Trimming took off 0 bases at V and 7 bases at J, with 13 bases between the two ends. The CDR3 DNA is TGTGCCTGGAGTGTACGGGGGGCGAGGAATGAGCAGTTCTTC. Translating gives CAWSVRGARNEQFF.

As concerns this clone: The sample has other DNA sequences that encode this CDR3 too. The chain carries TRBV18 and TRBJ1-5; D is undetermined. Germline CDR1 and CDR2: KGHSH and LQKENI. The CDR3 has 14 residues. With 1 base removed from V and 5 bases from J, the gap between germline ends came to 9 bases. CDR3 DNA: TGTGCCAGCTCACCACAATACCGAGATCAGCCCCAGCATTTT. This gives the protein CASSPQYRDQPQHF.

The J gene is TRBJ1-3, the V gene TRBV5-1; tentative D call: TRBD1 (5 bases). CDR1 and CDR2 (germline): SGHRS, YFSETQ. The CDR3 is 15 amino acids. V lost 0 bases and J 2 bases, leaving 9 bases between the germline ends. CDR3 in amino acids: CASSLEGLTGNTIYF. In DNA, the CDR3 is TGCGCCAGCAGCTTGGAGGGACTCACTGGAAACACCATATATTTT.

The V call is TRBV9, the J call TRBJ2-7, with 7 bases aligning to TRBD2. Looked up from germline, CDR1 is SGDLS and CDR2 is YYNGEE. This CDR3 contains 14 residues. Trimming removed 3 bases from V and 4 bases from J; junction bases left unmatched: 7. The CDR3 region is CASSEEGGPYEQYF. The CDR3 nucleotides are TGTGCCAGCAGCGAGGAGGGAGGGCCTTACGAGCAGTACTTC.